Following are 22 T cell receptor beta chains from one sample sequenced in a study of blood T cell repertoires in COVID-19. The repertoire was sequenced with immunoSEQ multiplex PCR; TCRdb's copy has only in-frame clones and lacks some. The sample holds about 240,000 clones, around 85% seen once. The sample comprised peripheral blood. The receptors derive from a woman aged 55-70 years with active or convalescent COVID-19.

The V gene is TRBV19, the J gene TRBJ1-1, with D hard to call. The CDR3 loop spans 14 amino acids. Germline V gene data show CDR1 as LNHDA and CDR2 as SQIVND (reference sequence). V was cut by 6 bases and J by 2 bases, with 13 bases left in between. CDR3 sequence (DNA): TGTGCCAGTAGGAAACTGGGAGGAAACACTGAAGCTTTCTTT. Its protein is CASRKLGGNTEAFF.

J is TRBJ2-5 and V is TRBV29-1; 12 bases are a match to TRBD1. This CDR3 contains 14 residues. J lost 9 bases, V lost 7 bases, and 12 bases had no gene match. Germline lookup yields CDR1 SQVTM and CDR2 ANQGSEA. This CDR3 reads CSDTGTGGLKAQYF. The DNA of the CDR3 is TGCAGCGACACCGGGACAGGGGGCCTTAAGGCCCAGTACTTC.

This clone was detected only once. The chain joins TRBV5-1 to TRBJ1-2; perhaps TRBD1 as D (6 bases). The CDR3 sequence is 15 residues long. The germline CDR1 and CDR2 sequences are SGHRS and YFSETQ. The V and J ends lost 0 bases and 7 bases respectively, with 16 bases between them. CDR3 nucleotides: TGCGCCAGCAGCTTGGATGTCCAGGGGAAGGTTGGCTACACCTTC. Protein product: CASSLDVQGKVGYTF.

CDR3 coding DNA: TGTGCCATCAGTGAGTTCTCCAGCGGGGAGCTTGGAGAGACCCAGTACTTC. Translating gives CAISEFSSGELGETQYF. This chain joins TRBV10-3 and TRBJ2-5, with 7 positions matching TRBD2. Germline V gene sequence: CDR1 ENHRY, CDR2 SYGVKD. V shed 1 base, J shed 4 bases, and the junction held 12 bases outside the gene matches. The CDR3 is 17 residues long.

This clone was recorded only once. The chain combines TRBV18 with TRBJ2-4; the match to TRBD1 covers 10 bases. In germline, CDR1 is KGHSH, CDR2 LQKENI. The trim removed 3 bases at V and 0 bases at J, leaving 8 bases unmatched. The CDR3 contains 18 residues. DNA for the CDR3: TGTGCCAGCTCACCTACTAGACAGGGGGCCTTAGCCAAAAACATTCAGTACTTC. Translation: CASSPTRQGALAKNIQYF. The full variable domain, its missing parts supplied by reference TRBV18 and TRBJ2-4, is NAGVMQNPRHLVRRRGQEARLRCSPMKGHSHVYWYRQLPEEGLKFMVYLQKENIIDESGMPKERFSAEFPKEGPSILRIQQVVRGDSAAYFCASSPTRQGALAKNIQYFGAGTRLSVL.

The V call is TRBV28, the J call TRBJ2-3; TRBD2 might be the D (5 bases). V lost 3 bases and J lost 5, with 12 bases in between. This CDR3 spans 14 amino acids. Germline CDR1 and CDR2: MDHEN and SYDVKM. CDR3 amino acids: CASSFAGVGDTQYF. In nucleotides, the CDR3 is TGTGCCAGCAGTTTCGCCGGGGTGGGAGATACGCAGTATTTT. The full variable domain, in which reference TRBV28 and TRBJ2-3 provide the parts outside the CDR3, is DVKVTQSSRYLVKRTGEKVFLECVQDMDHENMFWYRQDPGLGLRLIYFSYDVKMKEKGDIPEGYSVSREKKERFSLILESASTNQTSMYLCASSFAGVGDTQYFGPGTRLTVL.

This chain links TRBV28 with TRBJ1-6, with D tentatively TRBD1 (5 bases). The CDR3 has 14 residues. The germline V gene encodes CDR1 MDHEN and CDR2 SYDVKM. V lost 2 bases and J lost 9, with 11 bases in between. The CDR3 DNA sequence: TGTGCCAGCAGTTTAGTCCAGGGTTCTTCACCCCTCCACTTT. As protein: CASSLVQGSSPLHF.

The V call is TRBV5-1, the J call TRBJ2-5; unclear D gene. This CDR3 spans 14 amino acids. Deletions cut 0 bases from V and 3 bases from J, with 9 bases between. Germline V gives CDR1 SGHRS, CDR2 YFSETQ. CDR3 amino acids: CASSLASSKETQYF. CDR3 DNA: TGCGCCAGCAGCTTGGCTAGTAGCAAAGAGACCCAGTACTTC. Variable domain in full (rest from reference TRBV5-1 and TRBJ2-5): KAGVTQTPRYLIKTRGQQVTLSCSPISGHRSVSWYQQTPGQGLQFLFEYFSETQRNKGNFPGRFSGRQFSNSRSEMNVSTLELGDSALYLCASSLASSKETQYFGPGTRLLVL.

The rearrangement joins TRBV5-1 to TRBJ2-5, with D possibly TRBD2 on 6 matching bases. V lost 4 bases, J lost 4 bases, and 17 bases lay in between. The CDR3 runs to 15 residues. The germline V gene encodes CDR1 SGHRS and CDR2 YFSETQ. CDR3 residues: CASSTGGGDVETQYF. DNA of the CDR3: TGCGCCAGCAGCACCGGAGGAGGGGATGTAGAGACCCAGTACTTC.

V usage is TRBV6-2 or TRBV6-3 and J usage is TRBJ2-7; D gene ambiguous. The germline V gene encodes CDR1 MNHEY and CDR2 SVGEGT. The CDR3 runs to 14 residues. Trimming removed 5 bases from V and 1 base from J, with 12 bases in between. The CDR3 reads CASSTPLLSYEQYF. The CDR3 bases are TGTGCCAGCAGTACCCCTCTACTTTCCTACGAGCAGTACTTC.

The J gene is TRBJ1-1, the V gene TRBV7-9, with unresolved D. Deletions cut 7 bases from V and 3 bases from J, with 15 bases between. This CDR3 contains 14 residues. Per the germline V gene, CDR1 is SEHNR and CDR2 is FQNEAQ (reference sequence). The CDR3 spells CASTSDTGYTEAFF. The CDR3 nucleotides are TGTGCCAGCACCTCCGACACGGGGTACACTGAAGCTTTCTTT.

V is TRBV30 and J is TRBJ1-2, with D hard to call. Germline V gene sequence: CDR1 GTSNPN, CDR2 SVGIG (reference sequence). This CDR3 region has 12 residues. V lost 1 base, J lost 1 base, and 4 bases lay in between. This CDR3 is CAWSGHNYGYTF. DNA of the CDR3: TGTGCCTGGAGTGGGCATAACTATGGCTACACCTTC.

The genes are TRBV5-4 and TRBJ2-7; 10 positions agree with TRBD1. The CDR3 loop spans 14 amino acids. V lost 4 bases and J lost 2; bases outside the gene matches: 3. In germline, CDR1 is SGHNT, CDR2 YYREEE (reference sequence). CDR3 bases: TGTGCCAGCAGCCCAGGACAGGGGGCCTACGAGCAGTACTTC. Translation gives CASSPGQGAYEQYF.

The chain has TRBV11-3 and TRBJ2-3; the D gene is possibly TRBD2 (5 bases). CDR1 is SGHNT, CDR2 YENEEA, per germline. The CDR3 extends over 15 amino acids. V lost 3 bases to trimming and J lost 1 base, with 11 bases between them. This CDR3 reads CASSFGNSGTDTQYF. CDR3 sequence (DNA): TGTGCCAGCAGCTTTGGTAATAGCGGCACAGATACGCAGTATTTT.

The V gene is TRBV4-2, the J gene TRBJ2-1; no clear D. This CDR3 is 15 amino acids long. V dropped 0 bases and J dropped 5 bases, with 11 bases sitting between them. Per germline, CDR1 LGHNA and CDR2 YNFKEQ. This CDR3 reads CASSQDEATNNEQFF. The CDR3 DNA follows: TGTGCCAGCAGCCAAGACGAGGCAACCAACAATGAGCAGTTCTTC.

The J gene is TRBJ1-4, the V gene TRBV3-1 (or the pseudogene TRBV3-2); D remains ambiguous. V gave up 4 bases and J gave up 6 bases, with 21 bases separating them. The CDR3 is 17 residues long. The germline gives CDR1 LGHDT, CDR2 YNNKEL (reference sequence). The CDR3 coding sequence is TGTGCCAGCAGCCTCGGTCGGGAGGGCCCGGGATATGAAAAACTGTTTTTT. It codes for CASSLGREGPGYEKLFF.

V gene TRBV9 combines with J gene TRBJ2-1; 12 positions match TRBD2. Trimming cost V 1 base and J 5 bases; bases outside gene matches: 13. CDR3 length: 19 residues. From germline, CDR1 is SGDLS and CDR2 YYNGEE. CDR3 sequence reads: CASSVPRGSSGRGNNEQFF. Here the CDR3 DNA reads TGTGCCAGCAGCGTACCCCGGGGGTCTAGCGGGAGGGGGAACAATGAGCAGTTCTTC.

V is TRBV18 and J is TRBJ2-1, with 10 bases lining up with TRBD1. Germline V gives CDR1 KGHSH, CDR2 LQKENI. The junction had 6 bases not matched to a gene; V was cut back by 2 bases and J by 8 bases. The CDR3 covers 15 residues. CDR3 sequence: CASSPEGQGLHEQFF. In nucleotides, the CDR3 is TGTGCCAGCTCACCAGAGGGACAGGGGTTACATGAGCAGTTCTTC. The full variable domain, in which reference TRBV18 and TRBJ2-1 provide the parts outside the CDR3, is NAGVMQNPRHLVRRRGQEARLRCSPMKGHSHVYWYRQLPEEGLKFMVYLQKENIIDESGMPKERFSAEFPKEGPSILRIQQVVRGDSAAYFCASSPEGQGLHEQFFGPGTRLTVL.

DNA for the CDR3: TGTGCCACCAGCACCCGACGAGGACTAGGCGAGCAGTACGTC. Its translation is CATSTRRGLGEQYV. The V and J genes are TRBV15 and TRBJ2-7; 7 positions agree with TRBD2. The CDR3 spans 14 residues. The V gene's germline CDR1 is LNHNV and CDR2 YYDKDF (reference sequence). The ends lost 4 bases at V and 6 bases at J; junction bases unmatched: 9.

J is TRBJ1-1 and V is TRBV29-1; tentative D call: TRBD1 (5 bases). Germline CDR1 reads SQVTM; CDR2 reads ANQGSEA. V was cut by 7 bases and J by 1 base, with 25 bases left in between. CDR3 length equals 17 residues. The CDR3 here is CSAAVVWTRRENTEAFF. The CDR3, as DNA: TGCAGCGCTGCTGTAGTCTGGACAAGGAGGGAGAACACTGAAGCTTTCTTT.

The V call is TRBV5-1, the J call TRBJ2-3; no definite D call. Trimming removed 6 bases from V and 3 bases from J, with 14 bases in between. The CDR3 extends over 14 amino acids. Germline lookup yields CDR1 SGHRS and CDR2 YFSETQ. CDR3 DNA sequence: TGCGCCAGCACCGACATCTCCTCGACAGATACGCAGTATTTT. Protein: CASTDISSTDTQYF.

The chain uses TRBV27 and TRBJ1-6, with 10 positions matching TRBD1. Germline assignment: CDR1 MNHEY and CDR2 SMNVEV (reference sequence). CDR3 length: 14 amino acids. With 8 bases clipped from V and 7 bases from J, the junction kept 5 bases outside the gene matches. CDR3 in amino acids: CASWDRGGNSPLHF. The CDR3 DNA reads as TGTGCCAGCTGGGACAGGGGAGGCAATTCACCCCTCCACTTT.